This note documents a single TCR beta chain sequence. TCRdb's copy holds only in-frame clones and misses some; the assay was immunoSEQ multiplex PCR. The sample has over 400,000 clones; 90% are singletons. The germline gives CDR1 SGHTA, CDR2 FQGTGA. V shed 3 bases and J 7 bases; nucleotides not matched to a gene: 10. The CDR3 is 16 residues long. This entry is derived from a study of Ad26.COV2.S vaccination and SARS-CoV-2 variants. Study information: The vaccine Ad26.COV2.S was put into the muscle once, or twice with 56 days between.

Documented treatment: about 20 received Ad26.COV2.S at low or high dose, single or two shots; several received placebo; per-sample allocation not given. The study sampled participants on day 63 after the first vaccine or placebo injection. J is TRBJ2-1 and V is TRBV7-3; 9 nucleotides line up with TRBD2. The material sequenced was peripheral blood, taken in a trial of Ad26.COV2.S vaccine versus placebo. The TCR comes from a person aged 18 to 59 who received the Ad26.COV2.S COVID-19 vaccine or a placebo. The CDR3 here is CASSLFGRAGGNEQFF. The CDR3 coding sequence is TGTGCCAGCAGCTTGTTTGGAAGGGCGGGAGGGAATGAGCAGTTCTTC.